Below are 31 T cell receptor beta chains sequenced from a single sample in a study of blood T cell repertoires in COVID-19. Only in-frame clones appear in the TCRdb table, and some are missing; sequencing was by immunoSEQ multiplex PCR. Among roughly 100,000 clones listed, about four fifths were seen once. Sequencing was performed on peripheral blood. These receptors all come from a woman between 55 and 75 years old with acute or convalescent COVID-19.

The chain recombines TRBV19 with TRBJ2-7; 9 positions agree with TRBD1. Germline CDR1 LNHDA, CDR2 SQIVND (reference sequence). The CDR3 spans 14 residues. The V segment lost 4 bases and the J segment 5 bases; nucleotides outside the gene matches: 6. The CDR3 region is CASSKGQGMDEQYF. CDR3 DNA sequence: TGTGCCAGTAGTAAGGGACAGGGTATGGACGAGCAGTACTTC. Variable domain in full (rest from reference TRBV19 and TRBJ2-7): DGGITQSPKYLFRKEGQNVTLSCEQNLNHDAMYWYRQDPGQGLRLIYYSQIVNDFQKGDIAEGYSVSREKKESFPLTVTSAQKNPTAFYLCASSKGQGMDEQYFGPGTRLTVT.

This clone was observed a handful of times. The chain links TRBV6-4 to TRBJ1-1; no definite D call. Trimming removed 6 bases at V and 1 base at J, with 9 bases between. Germline V lookup: CDR1 MRHNA, CDR2 SNTAGT. This CDR3 spans 13 amino acids. CDR3 nucleotide sequence: TGTGCCAGCAGCGTCCGGGGGAACACTGAAGCTTTCTTT. It yields the protein CASSVRGNTEAFF.

The chain couples TRBV28 to TRBJ2-1; 7 bases are shared with TRBD1. The CDR3 runs to 15 residues. V dropped 4 bases and J dropped 4; count of bases not matched to a gene: 7. Germline loops: CDR1 MDHEN, CDR2 SYDVKM. The CDR3, as DNA: TGTGCCAGCAGTTCCAGACAGGGTGTATACAATGAGCAGTTCTTC. Translation: CASSSRQGVYNEQFF.

The rearrangement joins TRBV6-6 to TRBJ2-7; a weak D match, TRBD1 (6 bases). CDR1 is MNHNY, CDR2 SVGAGI, per germline (reference sequence). The CDR3 totals 15 residues. V was cut by 2 bases and J by 7 bases, with 18 bases left in between. CDR3 DNA: TGTGCCAGCAGTTACGAATTGCAGGGGAAGCGGGAGCAGTACTTC. Protein: CASSYELQGKREQYF.

The CDR3 spells CAISESEDEAFF. In DNA, the CDR3 is TGTGCCATCAGTGAGTCGGAGGATGAAGCTTTCTTT. This chain uses TRBV10-3 with TRBJ1-1; no clear D. This CDR3 region has 12 residues. Deletions cut 0 bases from V and 7 bases from J, with 6 bases between. The germline gives CDR1 ENHRY, CDR2 SYGVKD.

The CDR3 region is CAITPGLAGGDSEQYF. As DNA, the CDR3 is TGTGCCATCACCCCGGGACTAGCGGGAGGGGATTCCGAGCAGTACTTC. The chain couples TRBV10-3 to TRBJ2-7; 16 bases map to TRBD2. This CDR3 has 16 amino acids. V was pared by 7 bases and J by 6 bases, with 9 bases of the junction left unmatched. The V gene's germline CDR1 is ENHRY and CDR2 SYGVKD.

This clone has only a few counts. V gene TRBV11-2 combines with J gene TRBJ2-1; D unclear. Trimming removed 3 bases from V and 3 bases from J, with 12 bases in between. Germline CDR1 reads SGHAT; CDR2 reads FQNNGV. There are 15 residues in the CDR3. The CDR3 reads CASSFQVAGYNEQFF. DNA of the CDR3: TGTGCCAGCAGCTTCCAAGTTGCCGGCTACAATGAGCAGTTCTTC. Complete variable domain (other parts from reference TRBV11-2 and TRBJ2-1): EAGVAQSPRYKIIEKRQSVAFWCNPISGHATLYWYQQILGQGPKLLIQFQNNGVVDDSQLPKDRFSAERLKGVDSTLKIQPAKLEDSAVYLCASSFQVAGYNEQFFGPGTRLTVL.

This clone was counted between two and nine times. J is TRBJ1-6 and V is TRBV10-3; 7 bases are a match to TRBD1. This CDR3 comprises 14 residues. With 6 bases clipped from V and 5 bases from J, the junction kept 4 bases outside the gene matches. Germline assignment: CDR1 ENHRY and CDR2 SYGVKD. The CDR3 DNA reads TGTGCCATCAGCACCGGGACAGATAATTCACCCCTCCACTTT. This codes for CAISTGTDNSPLHF.

Here the CDR3 DNA reads TGTGCCAGCAGCCAAGATGGGACAGGGGGGAACGAGCAGTACTTC. Translated: CASSQDGTGGNEQYF. This chain connects TRBV3-1 (or the pseudogene TRBV3-2) to TRBJ2-7; TRBD1 matches 11 bases. The CDR3 is 15 residues long. Germline V gives CDR1 LGHDT, CDR2 YNNKEL (reference sequence). The ends lost 0 bases at V and 5 bases at J; junction bases unmatched: 3.

The chain employs TRBV6-1 and TRBJ1-3; no definite D call. The germline gives CDR1 MNHNS, CDR2 SASEGT. Trimming left V 4 bases short and J 1 base short, with 14 bases between. This CDR3 spans 16 amino acids. Here the CDR3 DNA reads TGTGCCAGCAGTGGAGGCTTCTTGTCTTCTGGAAACACCATATATTTT. Translated: CASSGGFLSSGNTIYF.

The chain couples TRBV5-6 to TRBJ2-1, with D maybe TRBD1 (5 bases). V dropped 7 bases and J dropped 1 base, with 18 bases sitting between them. Germline lookup yields CDR1 SGHDT and CDR2 YYEEEE. The CDR3 totals 16 residues. The CDR3 is CASGRRTGVSYNEQFF. The CDR3 nucleotides read TGTGCCAGCGGTAGACGTACAGGTGTATCCTACAATGAGCAGTTCTTC.

This clone was observed a handful of times. The chain carries TRBV5-1 and TRBJ2-1, with TRBD2 identical over 13 bases. The length of the CDR3 is 15 residues. CDR1 is SGHRS, CDR2 YFSETQ, per germline. After removal of 4 bases from V and 5 bases from J, the junction contained 3 bases not matched to a gene. The CDR3 spells CASSPGLAGDNEQFF. In DNA form, the CDR3 reads TGCGCCAGCAGCCCCGGACTAGCGGGAGACAATGAGCAGTTCTTC.

The rearrangement links TRBV19 to TRBJ1-3; tentatively, D is TRBD1 (6 bases). V dropped 7 bases and J dropped 6 bases, with 13 bases sitting between them. This CDR3 spans 13 amino acids. CDR1 is LNHDA and CDR2 is SQIVND in the germline V gene (reference sequence). CDR3 DNA sequence: TGTGCCAGTACCCGGGACATCGAAAACACCATATATTTT. Protein product: CASTRDIENTIYF.

The rearrangement uses TRBV2 and TRBJ1-5; 7 positions match TRBD1. The J segment lost 2 bases and the V segment lost 5 bases, leaving 3 bases of the junction unmatched. The germline gives CDR1 SNHLY, CDR2 FYNNEI. The CDR3 runs to 14 residues. The CDR3 coding sequence is TGTGCCAGCAGTCGCGACAGGGGCAATCAGCCCCAGCATTTT. Translated, it gives CASSRDRGNQPQHF.

The rearrangement joins TRBV9 to TRBJ2-5; tentatively, D is TRBD2 (5 bases). The germline V and J ends were trimmed by 4 bases and 1 base, with 11 bases remaining between them. Germline values: CDR1 SGDLS, CDR2 YYNGEE. This CDR3 spans 14 amino acids. CDR3 in DNA: TGTGCCAGCAGCCCGGGCGGGTCCCAAGAGACCCAGTACTTC. Its protein product is CASSPGGSQETQYF. The full variable domain, its missing parts supplied by reference TRBV9 and TRBJ2-5, is DSGVTQTPKHLITATGQRVTLRCSPRSGDLSVYWYQQSLDQGLQFLIQYYNGEERAKGNILERFSAQQFPDLHSELNLSSLELGDSALYFCASSPGGSQETQYFGPGTRLLVL.

This clone has just one count. The chain is built from TRBV29-1 and TRBJ2-2; D possibly corresponds to TRBD1 (6 bases). The V end lost 4 bases, the J end lost 6 bases, and 15 bases lay between the germline ends. The CDR3 is 14 residues long. Germline values: CDR1 SQVTM, CDR2 ANQGSEA. The CDR3 nucleotides read TGCAGCGTTGCTGCAGGGGTTTATTCCGGGGAGCTGTTTTTT. Translated, it gives CSVAAGVYSGELFF.

This chain joins TRBV2 and TRBJ1-1; no firm D call. The CDR3 sequence is 12 residues long. Trimming shortened V by 8 bases and J by 7 bases, and 14 bases separated the two germline ends. Germline V gene data show CDR1 as SNHLY and CDR2 as FYNNEI. The DNA of the CDR3 is TGTGCCAGCGCCGACTCGTTCGTTGAAGCTTTCTTT. Translating gives CASADSFVEAFF. Full variable domain (rest looked up from reference TRBV2 and TRBJ1-1): EPEVTQTPSHQVTQMGQEVILRCVPISNHLYFYWYRQILGQKVEFLVSFYNNEISEKSEIFDDQFSVERPDGSNFTLKIRSTKLEDSAMYFCASADSFVEAFFGQGTRLTVV.

V and J are TRBV7-3 and TRBJ2-2; D ambiguous. V gave up 0 bases and J gave up 1 base, with 3 bases separating them. Per germline, CDR1 SGHTA and CDR2 FQGTGA. The CDR3 totals 14 residues. CDR3 loop: CASSLTRNTGELFF. The CDR3 DNA sequence: TGTGCCAGCAGCTTAACGAGGAACACCGGGGAGCTGTTTTTT.

This rearrangement joins TRBV28 to TRBJ1-4, with 9 bases lining up with TRBD1. The junction had 3 bases not matched to a gene; V was cut back by 2 bases and J by 8 bases. The CDR3 sequence is 14 residues long. Germline CDR1 and CDR2: MDHEN and SYDVKM. The CDR3 here is CASSLRTGVEKLFF. In DNA form, the CDR3 reads TGTGCCAGCAGTTTAAGGACAGGGGTCGAAAAACTGTTTTTT.

This chain links TRBV18 with TRBJ1-5; TRBD1 is a possible D gene (5 bases). Germline V CDR1 and CDR2: KGHSH, LQKENI. Trimming cost V 3 bases and J 5 bases, with 8 bases left between them. The CDR3 totals 13 residues. The DNA for the CDR3 is TGTGCCAGCTCACCGGACAATGATCAGCCCCAGCATTTT. It translates to CASSPDNDQPQHF.

The V and J genes are TRBV29-1 and TRBJ2-1; 7 bases agree with TRBD1. The ends lost 1 base at V and 3 bases at J; junction bases unmatched: 12. This CDR3 region has 17 residues. Germline loops: CDR1 SQVTM, CDR2 ANQGSEA. The CDR3 coding sequence is TGCAGCGTTGAAGGGACAGGAATGTCGATTTACTACAATGAGCAGTTCTTC. Its protein product is CSVEGTGMSIYYNEQFF.

This chain connects TRBV29-1 to TRBJ1-2, with 9 bases matching TRBD1. The germline V gene has CDR1 SQVTM and CDR2 ANQGSEA. Trimming removed 5 bases from V and 0 bases from J; junction bases left unmatched: 10. This CDR3 contains 16 residues. CDR3 sequence: CSVYVPGQGSNYGYTF. In DNA form, the CDR3 reads TGCAGCGTTTACGTCCCGGGACAGGGTTCTAACTATGGCTACACCTTC.

CDR3 amino acids: CASSPRITGFHGGRLYNEQFF. The CDR3 DNA reads TGTGCCAGCAGTCCCCGAATAACAGGGTTTCACGGCGGGAGGCTCTACAATGAGCAGTTCTTC. This rearrangement joins TRBV28 to TRBJ2-1; the match to TRBD2 covers 8 bases. This CDR3 region has 21 residues. The germline V gene has CDR1 MDHEN and CDR2 SYDVKM. V shed 5 bases, J shed 3 bases, and the junction held 24 bases outside the gene matches.

The chain combines TRBV28 with TRBJ2-7; D might be TRBD2 (7 bases). The CDR3 has 18 amino acids. The V and J ends lost 2 bases and 6 bases respectively, with 26 bases between them. Per germline, CDR1 MDHEN and CDR2 SYDVKM. The CDR3 DNA sequence: TGTGCCAGCAGTTTACGCCGTACCTTCGAGGGGGGGCGGACCGAGCAGTACTTC. Protein product: CASSLRRTFEGGRTEQYF.

The V call is TRBV7-6, the J call TRBJ2-6; weak D call: TRBD1 (6 bases). The V gene lost 2 bases and the J gene lost 0 bases, with 8 bases spanning the gap. The CDR3 runs 16 residues. Germline V CDR1 and CDR2: SGHVS, FNYEAQ. The CDR3 DNA reads TGTGCCAGCAGCTTAAGGGACAACTCTGGGGCCAACGTCCTGACTTTC. Residues: CASSLRDNSGANVLTF.

Only one count was recorded for this clone. The chain has TRBV10-2 and TRBJ2-4, with 8 bases that match TRBD2. The CDR3 has 17 amino acids. Germline V gene data show CDR1 as WSHSY and CDR2 as SAAADI. Trimming at V came to 3 bases and at J to 0 bases, leaving 7 bases not matched to a gene. DNA for the CDR3: TGCGCCAGCAGTGATTCTTTCGGGGGGGCAGCCAAAAACATTCAGTACTTC. Translated: CASSDSFGGAAKNIQYF.

This clone was counted a single time. The genes are TRBV5-4 and TRBJ2-7; 9 bases match TRBD1. V trimming: 4 bases; J trimming: 10 bases; junction bases outside the gene matches: 12. The CDR3 extends over 14 amino acids. Germline V gene sequence: CDR1 SGHNT, CDR2 YYREEE (reference sequence). CDR3 in DNA: TGTGCCAGCAGCACGGACCCGGGACAGGGCCATCAGTACTTC. This encodes CASSTDPGQGHQYF.

This sequence joins TRBV3-1 (or the pseudogene TRBV3-2) and TRBJ2-2, with unresolved D. The CDR3 totals 16 residues. Germline values: CDR1 LGHDT, CDR2 YNNKEL (reference sequence). V was cut by 0 bases and J by 2 bases, with 10 bases left in between. CDR3 residues: CASSQEAVINTGELFF. The CDR3 DNA sequence: TGTGCCAGCAGCCAAGAGGCAGTAATTAACACCGGGGAGCTGTTTTTT.

This clone has a handful of counts. The V call is TRBV5-1, the J call TRBJ2-1; 8 bases are shared with TRBD2. The germline V gene has CDR1 SGHRS and CDR2 YFSETQ. There are 15 residues in the CDR3. V was clipped by 1 base and J by 4 bases; unmatched bases: 4. CDR3: CASSLNSGEYNEQFF. The CDR3 bases are TGCGCCAGCAGCTTGAATAGCGGGGAGTACAATGAGCAGTTCTTC.

V gene TRBV12-3 or TRBV12-4 combines with J gene TRBJ1-2, with TRBD1 as a possible D gene (6 bases). The CDR3 spans 12 residues. V was pared by 5 bases and J by 8 bases, with 12 bases between. This CDR3 is CASSQGQLGYTF. The CDR3 nucleotides are TGTGCCAGCAGTCAAGGACAGTTGGGCTACACCTTC.

The rearrangement links TRBV19 to TRBJ2-6, with D possibly matching TRBD2 (6 bases). The CDR3 length is 17 residues. Trimming cost V 5 bases and J 3 bases, with 17 bases left between them. Germline V gene data show CDR1 as LNHDA and CDR2 as SQIVND (reference sequence). CDR3 amino acids: CASSVYSGFFGANVLTF. The CDR3 DNA reads TGTGCCAGTAGTGTCTATAGCGGTTTCTTTGGGGCCAACGTCCTGACTTTC.